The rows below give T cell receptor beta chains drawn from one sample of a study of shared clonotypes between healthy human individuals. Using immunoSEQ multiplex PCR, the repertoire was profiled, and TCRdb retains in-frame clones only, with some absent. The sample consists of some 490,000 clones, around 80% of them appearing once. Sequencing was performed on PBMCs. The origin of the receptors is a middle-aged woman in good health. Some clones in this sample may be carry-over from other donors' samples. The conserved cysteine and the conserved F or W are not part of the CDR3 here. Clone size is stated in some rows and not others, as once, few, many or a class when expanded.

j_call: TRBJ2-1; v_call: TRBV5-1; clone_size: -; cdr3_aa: ASSLRGRGNEQF
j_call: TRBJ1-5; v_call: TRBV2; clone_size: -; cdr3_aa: ASSDEGQPQH
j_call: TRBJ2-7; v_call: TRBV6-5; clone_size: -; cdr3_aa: ASSQRLVPYEQY
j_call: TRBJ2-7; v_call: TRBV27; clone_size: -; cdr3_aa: ASSLGHEQY
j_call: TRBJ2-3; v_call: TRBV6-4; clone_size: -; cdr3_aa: ASSATSGSTDTQY
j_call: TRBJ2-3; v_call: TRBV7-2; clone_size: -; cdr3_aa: ASSLGLTDTQY
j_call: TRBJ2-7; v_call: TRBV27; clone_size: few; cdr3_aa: ASSPPPREPRGEQY
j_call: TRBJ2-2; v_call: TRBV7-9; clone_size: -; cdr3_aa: ASSFYREWTGELF
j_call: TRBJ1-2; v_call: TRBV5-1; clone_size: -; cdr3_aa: ASSSSGGLFYGYT
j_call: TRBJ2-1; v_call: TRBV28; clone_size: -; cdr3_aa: ASRVGAYNEQF
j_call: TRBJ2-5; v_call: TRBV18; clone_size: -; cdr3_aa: ASSPPEGRETQY
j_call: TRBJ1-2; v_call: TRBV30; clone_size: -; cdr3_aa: AWNQGGPPGYT
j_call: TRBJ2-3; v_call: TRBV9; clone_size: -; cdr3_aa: ASSVASGRGTDTQY
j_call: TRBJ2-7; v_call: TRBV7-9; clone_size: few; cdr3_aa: ASSLGQWKGEQY
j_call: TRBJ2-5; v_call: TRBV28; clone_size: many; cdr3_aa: ASTRTQETQY
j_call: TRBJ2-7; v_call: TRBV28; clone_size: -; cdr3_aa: ASIAGRAYEQY
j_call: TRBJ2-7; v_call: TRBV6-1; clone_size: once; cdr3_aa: ASSEETSGSYEQY
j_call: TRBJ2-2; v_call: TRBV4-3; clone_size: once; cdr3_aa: ASRVWDRGSGELF
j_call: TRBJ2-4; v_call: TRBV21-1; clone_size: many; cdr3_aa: ASSAGQSFSHRYIQY
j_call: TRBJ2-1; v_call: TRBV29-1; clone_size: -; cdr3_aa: SVNEQF
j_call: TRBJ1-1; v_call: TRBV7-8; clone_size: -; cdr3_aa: ASSSLGGGEAF
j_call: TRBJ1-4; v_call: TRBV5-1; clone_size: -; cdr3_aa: ASSLGSGNNEKLF
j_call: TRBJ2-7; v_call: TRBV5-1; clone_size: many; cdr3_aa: ASSLTRGVVYEQY
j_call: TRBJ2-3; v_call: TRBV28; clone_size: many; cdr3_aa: ASSLWPQGDTQY
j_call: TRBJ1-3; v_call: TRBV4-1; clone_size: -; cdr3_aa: ASSQETKGVAKGTIY
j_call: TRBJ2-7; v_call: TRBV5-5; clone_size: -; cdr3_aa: ASSFLDGYEQY
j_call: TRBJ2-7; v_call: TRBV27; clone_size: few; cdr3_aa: ASSFRRAGAAYEQY
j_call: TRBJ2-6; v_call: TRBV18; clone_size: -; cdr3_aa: ASSPPTDGANVLT
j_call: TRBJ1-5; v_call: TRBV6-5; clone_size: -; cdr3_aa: ASRASARVGQPQH
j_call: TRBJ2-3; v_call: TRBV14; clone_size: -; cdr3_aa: ASSPVGLTDTQY
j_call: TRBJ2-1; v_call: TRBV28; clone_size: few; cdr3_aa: ASSFRLAGGPYNEQF
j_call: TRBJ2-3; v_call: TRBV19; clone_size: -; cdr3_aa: ASSTTGVTDTQY